The present T cell receptor (beta chain) was sequenced within a study of monozygotic twins with inflammatory bowel disease. The CDR3 consists of 15 residues. Per germline, CDR1 SQVTM and CDR2 ANQGSEA. About this clonotype: Its cognate antigen is unknown.

Reprocessing the 5' RACE reads, TCRdb reports a single entry for every CDR3 protein and omits DNA. Its clone listing holds approximately 200,000 distinct CDR3 sequences. The study, taken as a whole, reports: Distinction of different T cell subtypes was not possible. Limited power may explain why concordant and discordant twins showed no difference in repertoire similarity. The co-twins with IBD showed lower TCRbeta diversity (inverse Simpson) than their healthy siblings.

V usage is TRBV29-1 and J usage is TRBJ2-7; TCRdb designates TRBD2, a call that cannot be tested without DNA. This receptor was obtained from a human donor with ulcerative colitis or Crohn's disease, or a healthy co-twin of an affected twin (not recorded which). The sequenced sample was blood. Here the CDR3 reads CSVEDGTSGTGEQYF.